The 29 T cell receptor beta chains below were found in one sample sequenced in a study of blood T cell repertoires in COVID-19. Method: immunoSEQ multiplex PCR; TCRdb's copy keeps in-frame clones and lacks some. Altogether more than 90,000 clones are present, about 90% being singletons, with the ten largest covering under 14%. The specimen sequenced was peripheral blood. The receptors originated from a woman aged 30 to 39 with acute or convalescent COVID-19.

This chain uses TRBV7-3 with TRBJ2-3; 8 bases are shared with TRBD2. Germline CDR1 reads SGHTA; CDR2 reads FQGTGA. There are 13 residues in the CDR3. Trimming removed 5 bases from V and 6 bases from J; junction bases left unmatched: 4. The CDR3: CASSPAGEDTQYF. Written as DNA, the CDR3 is TGTGCCAGCAGCCCAGCGGGGGAGGATACGCAGTATTTT.

The chain combines TRBV18 with TRBJ1-1, with D tentatively TRBD1 (5 bases). CDR1 is KGHSH and CDR2 is LQKENI in the germline V gene. Trimming stripped 1 base from V and 3 bases from J, with 12 bases between. The CDR3 runs to 15 residues. CDR3 nucleotide sequence: TGTGCCAGCTCACCACTTGGGGGGGGTCACACTGAAGCTTTCTTT. Translation gives CASSPLGGGHTEAFF. The variable domain in full, completed from reference TRBV18 and TRBJ1-1, reads NAGVMQNPRHLVRRRGQEARLRCSPMKGHSHVYWYRQLPEEGLKFMVYLQKENIIDESGMPKERFSAEFPKEGPSILRIQQVVRGDSAAYFCASSPLGGGHTEAFFGQGTRLTVV.

There are a few counts of this clone. The genes are TRBV20-1 and TRBJ1-6; D is perhaps TRBD1 (6 bases). The germline gives CDR1 DFQATT, CDR2 SNEGSKA (reference sequence). Trimming removed 3 bases at V and 7 bases at J, with 13 bases between. The CDR3 has 14 amino acids. CDR3 residues: CSASTGHKNSPLHF. The CDR3 coding sequence is TGCAGTGCTAGTACGGGACATAAAAATTCACCCCTCCACTTT.

The chain carries TRBV18 and TRBJ2-7; 10 bases fit TRBD1. Germline CDR1 and CDR2: KGHSH and LQKENI. Trimming took 5 bases from V and 6 from J; bases not matched to a gene: 10. The CDR3 has 15 residues. The CDR3 sequence is CASSRLGQGQSEQYF. CDR3 DNA sequence: TGTGCCAGCTCAAGATTGGGACAGGGGCAATCCGAGCAGTACTTC.

V and J are TRBV2 and TRBJ1-3; maybe TRBD1 (6 bases). Trimming took off 7 bases at V and 7 bases at J, with 35 bases between the two ends. The V gene's germline CDR1 is SNHLY and CDR2 FYNNEI. The CDR3 totals 20 residues. For the CDR3, the DNA is TGTGCCAGCAATTTGAACAGGGAGCCGAGCGCTTTGCCCGGCGACAACACCATATATTTT. It is translated as CASNLNREPSALPGDNTIYF. Combining the CDR3 with reference TRBV2 and TRBJ1-3 gives the whole variable domain EPEVTQTPSHQVTQMGQEVILRCVPISNHLYFYWYRQILGQKVEFLVSFYNNEISEKSEIFDDQFSVERPDGSNFTLKIRSTKLEDSAMYFCASNLNREPSALPGDNTIYFGEGSWLTVV.

This chain joins TRBV5-1 and TRBJ2-3; D is possibly TRBD2 (5 bases). This CDR3 comprises 15 residues. Per the germline V gene, CDR1 is SGHRS and CDR2 is YFSETQ. V dropped 0 bases and J dropped 0 bases, with 8 bases sitting between them. The CDR3 DNA sequence: TGCGCCAGCAGCTTGGAGCGGTCTAGCACAGATACGCAGTATTTT. As protein: CASSLERSSTDTQYF.

This chain connects TRBV9 to TRBJ1-2; D is perhaps TRBD1 (5 bases). V lost 3 bases to trimming and J lost 7 bases, with 13 bases between them. The length of the CDR3 is 13 residues. Germline values: CDR1 SGDLS, CDR2 YYNGEE. The CDR3 region has the DNA TGTGCCAGCAGCGGCTCAGGGTTCTCTGGCTACACCTTC. This codes for CASSGSGFSGYTF. Looking up the rest from reference TRBV9 and TRBJ1-2 gives the full variable domain: DSGVTQTPKHLITATGQRVTLRCSPRSGDLSVYWYQQSLDQGLQFLIQYYNGEERAKGNILERFSAQQFPDLHSELNLSSLELGDSALYFCASSGSGFSGYTFGSGTRLTVV.

The rearrangement links TRBV4-1 to TRBJ1-2; D possibly corresponds to TRBD1 (6 bases). The CDR3 runs to 17 residues. The V end was cut by 0 bases, the J end by 4 bases, with 18 bases between. Germline CDR1 MGHRA, CDR2 YSYEKL. The CDR3 region has the DNA TGCGCCAGCAGCCAAGATGGCCAGGGGTATTTCTTCTATGGCTACACCTTC. It codes for CASSQDGQGYFFYGYTF.

The J gene is TRBJ1-3, the V gene TRBV5-8; D is undetermined. The germline CDR1 and CDR2 sequences are SGHTS and YDEGEE. The CDR3 totals 14 residues. V was pared by 1 base and J by 4 bases, with 9 bases between. This CDR3 reads CASSLTGVGNTIYF. The CDR3 DNA is TGTGCCAGCAGCTTGACGGGAGTCGGAAACACCATATATTTT.

The rearrangement joins TRBV28 to TRBJ2-2; 7 nucleotides match TRBD1. Unmatched junction bases numbered 8, after V lost 2 bases and J lost 2 bases. CDR1 MDHEN and CDR2 SYDVKM come from the germline V gene. CDR3 length: 17 residues. The CDR3 is CASSLRGQLKNTGELFF. DNA of the CDR3: TGTGCCAGCAGTTTAAGGGGACAGCTGAAAAACACCGGGGAGCTGTTTTTT.

V usage is TRBV30 and J usage is TRBJ2-5; 13 bases line up with TRBD2. The CDR3 runs 16 residues. The J segment lost 4 bases and the V segment lost 2 bases, leaving 7 bases of the junction unmatched. Germline-derived CDR1 and CDR2 are GTSNPN and SVGIG (reference sequence). The CDR3 DNA is TGTGCCTGGAGTTTCGGGACTAGCGGGAACGGAGAGACCCAGTACTTC. Translating gives CAWSFGTSGNGETQYF.

The rearrangement links TRBV2 to TRBJ2-3, with TRBD2 identical over 14 bases. The germline gives CDR1 SNHLY, CDR2 FYNNEI. The CDR3 runs 18 residues. After removal of 6 bases from V and 0 bases from J, the junction contained 8 bases not matched to a gene. CDR3 DNA sequence: TGTGCCAGCAGCGGACTAGCGGGGGGAACTTCTAGCACAGATACGCAGTATTTT. This encodes CASSGLAGGTSSTDTQYF. Looking up the rest from reference TRBV2 and TRBJ2-3 gives the full variable domain: EPEVTQTPSHQVTQMGQEVILRCVPISNHLYFYWYRQILGQKVEFLVSFYNNEISEKSEIFDDQFSVERPDGSNFTLKIRSTKLEDSAMYFCASSGLAGGTSSTDTQYFGPGTRLTVL.

The V call is TRBV27, the J call TRBJ2-3; D unresolved. The ends were cut back, 5 bases at V and 0 bases at J, with 9 bases in the middle. CDR3 length equals 14 residues. Germline CDR1 MNHEY, CDR2 SMNVEV (reference sequence). CDR3 sequence (DNA): TGTGCCAGCAGTACCTCAACTAGCACAGATACGCAGTATTTT. Translation gives CASSTSTSTDTQYF.

The CDR3 region is CASSSSGFEDTQYF. The CDR3 region has the DNA TGTGCCAGCAGCTCTAGCGGGTTTGAAGATACGCAGTATTTT. This chain links TRBV11-2 with TRBJ2-3; TRBD2 matches 8 bases. Looked up from germline, CDR1 is SGHAT and CDR2 is FQNNGV. The CDR3 totals 14 residues. J was trimmed by 5 bases and V by 4 bases; bases with no gene match: 5. The full variable domain, rest sourced from reference TRBV11-2 and TRBJ2-3, is EAGVAQSPRYKIIEKRQSVAFWCNPISGHATLYWYQQILGQGPKLLIQFQNNGVVDDSQLPKDRFSAERLKGVDSTLKIQPAKLEDSAVYLCASSSSGFEDTQYFGPGTRLTVL.

The chain couples TRBV10-3 to TRBJ2-1; TRBD2 is a possible D gene (6 bases). CDR1 is ENHRY and CDR2 is SYGVKD in the germline V gene. With 6 bases removed from V and 5 bases from J, the gap between germline ends came to 17 bases. This CDR3 comprises 15 residues. This chain's CDR3 is CAISPRDSGHNEQFF. CDR3 bases: TGTGCCATCAGCCCTCGAGATAGCGGTCACAATGAGCAGTTCTTC.

The rearrangement links TRBV7-8 to TRBJ1-2, with D perhaps matching TRBD1 (6 bases). This CDR3 is 14 amino acids long. V lost 5 bases, J lost 3 bases, and 13 bases lay in between. Per germline, CDR1 SGHVS and CDR2 FQNEAQ. CDR3 bases: TGTGCCAGCAGCCCGGACAGTGAGGACTATGGCTACACCTTC. Translated, it gives CASSPDSEDYGYTF.

CDR3 DNA sequence: TGTGCCAGCTCGAGACTAGCGGGGGGTACCGGGGAGCTGTTTTTT. Amino acid sequence: CASSRLAGGTGELFF. V and J are TRBV28 and TRBJ2-2, with 13 bases aligning to TRBD2. The V gene's germline CDR1 is MDHEN and CDR2 SYDVKM. Trimming took 8 bases from V and 5 from J; bases not matched to a gene: 5. The CDR3 is made up of 15 amino acids.

The chain is built from TRBV15 and TRBJ1-2; 7 bases align to TRBD1. V shed 3 bases, J shed 2 bases, and the junction held 3 bases outside the gene matches. CDR1 LNHNV and CDR2 YYDKDF come from the germline V gene (reference sequence). The CDR3 runs to 14 residues. Here the CDR3 DNA reads TGTGCCACCAGCAGGGGGGACAGAAACTATGGCTACACCTTC. It encodes CATSRGDRNYGYTF.

The chain is built from TRBV19 and TRBJ2-7; D remains unclear. CDR3 length: 15 amino acids. Germline CDR1 LNHDA, CDR2 SQIVND (reference sequence). The ends were cut back, 1 base at V and 1 base at J, with 11 bases in the middle. Written as DNA, the CDR3 is TGTGCCAGTAGTATAGGCAGGTCCCCTTCCTACGAGCAGTACTTC. Amino acids: CASSIGRSPSYEQYF.

CDR3 residues: CASSLGQGPPGELFF. The CDR3 coding sequence is TGTGCCAGCAGCTTGGGACAGGGACCTCCCGGGGAGCTGTTTTTT. The chain joins TRBV5-6 to TRBJ2-2; 7 positions agree with TRBD1. The ends lost 0 bases at V and 6 bases at J; junction bases unmatched: 5. This CDR3 is built from 15 residues. Germline V gene sequence: CDR1 SGHDT, CDR2 YYEEEE.

The genes are TRBV2 and TRBJ1-3; D not resolved. Germline lookup yields CDR1 SNHLY and CDR2 FYNNEI. Deletions cut 7 bases from V and 0 bases from J, with 25 bases between. There are 19 residues in the CDR3. CDR3 coding DNA: TGTGCCAGCACCGCTGTGGCAGACCGGACTAGGAGCTCTGGAAACACCATATATTTT. It translates to CASTAVADRTRSSGNTIYF.

The chain couples TRBV11-2 to TRBJ2-2, with 8 bases that match TRBD1. Germline values: CDR1 SGHAT, CDR2 FQNNGV. V lost 5 bases to trimming and J lost 3 bases; unmatched junction nucleotides: 5. This CDR3 spans 15 amino acids. The CDR3 bases are TGTGCCAGCAGCCCCCGGACAGGGTACACCGGGGAGCTGTTTTTT. Its translation is CASSPRTGYTGELFF.

The genes are TRBV6-5 and TRBJ1-2; tentative D call: TRBD1 (5 bases). Trimming shortened V by 2 bases and J by 8 bases, and 12 bases separated the two germline ends. This CDR3 has 13 amino acids. Looked up from germline, CDR1 is MNHEY and CDR2 is SVGAGI. The CDR3 DNA reads as TGTGCCAGCAGTTACGGGGGGTCTTACGGCTACACCTTC. Encoded protein: CASSYGGSYGYTF.

V gene TRBV29-1 combines with J gene TRBJ1-2; D is ambiguous. CDR3 size: 13 residues. With 0 bases removed from V and 3 bases from J, the gap between germline ends came to 8 bases. In germline, CDR1 is SQVTM, CDR2 ANQGSEA. CDR3 amino acids: CSVEDRPYYGYTF. CDR3 bases: TGCAGCGTTGAAGACAGGCCCTACTATGGCTACACCTTC.

The V call is TRBV5-1, the J call TRBJ2-2; the match to TRBD2 covers 8 bases. CDR1 and CDR2 (germline): SGHRS, YFSETQ. This CDR3 region has 16 residues. J gave up 4 bases and V 0 bases, and 5 bases lay outside the gene matches. The CDR3 loop reads CASSLGTSPRTGELFF. DNA of the CDR3: TGCGCCAGCAGCTTGGGGACTAGCCCCCGCACCGGGGAGCTGTTTTTT.

The chain uses TRBV5-6 and TRBJ1-3; a weak D match, TRBD1 (6 bases). CDR1 is SGHDT and CDR2 is YYEEEE in the germline V gene. Deletions cut 0 bases from V and 4 bases from J, with 8 bases between. This CDR3 is 14 amino acids long. Written as DNA, the CDR3 is TGTGCCAGCAGCTTGGTACAGGGAGGAAACACCATATATTTT. As protein: CASSLVQGGNTIYF.

V usage is TRBV28 and J usage is TRBJ2-2, with a tentative D call TRBD2 (6 bases). The germline V and J ends were trimmed by 7 bases and 0 bases, with 15 bases remaining between them. Germline lookup yields CDR1 MDHEN and CDR2 SYDVKM. The CDR3 consists of 16 residues. DNA of the CDR3: TGTGCCAGCACGCGCAGCGGGCTAGCGAACACCGGGGAGCTGTTTTTT. Protein sequence: CASTRSGLANTGELFF.

The chain combines TRBV11-3 with TRBJ1-2; D unclear. The CDR3 runs to 13 residues. The germline V gene has CDR1 SGHNT and CDR2 YENEEA. Trimming stripped 3 bases from V and 3 bases from J, with 8 bases between. CDR3 residues: CASSFYTDYGYTF. CDR3 nucleotide sequence: TGTGCCAGCAGCTTTTACACCGACTATGGCTACACCTTC.

This chain connects TRBV9 to TRBJ1-6; D unclear. Between the trimmed V and J ends, which lost 0 bases and 7 bases, there was a span of 5 bases. The CDR3 has 13 residues. Germline-derived CDR1 and CDR2 are SGDLS and YYNGEE. Here the CDR3 DNA reads TGTGCCAGCAGCGTAGCGGGGAATTCACCCCTCCACTTT. Translation gives CASSVAGNSPLHF.